Listed below are T cell receptor beta chains from one sample, sequenced in a study of T cells after yellow fever vaccination. TCRdb itself ran the 5' RACE reads through MiXCR, one entry per CDR3 protein. The table has 300,000 to 400,000 distinct CDR3 sequences, 8.5% to 10% seen once; the top ten hold roughly 18%. The sample here was PBMCs, taken on the day of the first yellow fever vaccination. These receptor sequences come from a man aged 18 to 30 who received the YFV17D yellow fever vaccine. Both conserved end residues are part of each CDR3. The order of the fields is clone size, V gene, D gene, J gene, CDR3 DNA, CDR3 protein. The D gene is left open where the match is weak. Some rows mark clone size as missing; the rest say once, few, many or name a class of expanded clone.

size: many
V: TRBV6-1
D: .
J: TRBJ1-1
DNA: TGTGCCAGCTTTTGGGGTTTAGGCGGAACTGAAGCTTTCTTT
CDR3: CASFWGLGGTEAFF

size: few
V: TRBV4-3
D: TRBD1
J: TRBJ2-3
DNA: TGCGCCAGCAGCCAAGCTCCAGGGGGATTCACAGATACGCAGTATTTT
CDR3: CASSQAPGGFTDTQYF

size: .
V: TRBV5-1
D: TRBD1
J: TRBJ1-1
DNA: TGCGCCAGCAGCCCCTCCGGACAGGGGGCGAAGAACACTGAAGCTTTCTTT
CDR3: CASSPSGQGAKNTEAFF

size: .
V: TRBV12-3/TRBV12-4
D: TRBD1
J: TRBJ2-2
DNA: TGTGCCAGCAGCCCCGACAGGGATATCACCGGGGAGCTGTTTTTT
CDR3: CASSPDRDITGELFF

size: few
V: TRBV20-1
D: .
J: TRBJ2-1
DNA: TGCAGTGCTCATCCCGGGGGTAGGGGCGATGAGCAGTTCTTC
CDR3: CSAHPGGRGDEQFF

size: .
V: TRBV7-9
D: TRBD1
J: TRBJ1-2
DNA: TGTGCCGGCAGGATACAGGGGGCGTACGGCTACACCTTC
CDR3: CAGRIQGAYGYTF

size: .
V: TRBV5-1
D: TRBD2
J: TRBJ2-5
DNA: TGCGCCAGCAGCCGGACTAGCGGGGGCAGGGAAAAGACCCAGTACTTC
CDR3: CASSRTSGGREKTQYF

size: few
V: TRBV5-6
D: .
J: TRBJ2-6
DNA: TGTGCCAGCAGCTTGTGGCAGGGCACACACGTCCTGACTTTC
CDR3: CASSLWQGTHVLTF

size: many
V: TRBV5-4
D: TRBD1
J: TRBJ2-2
DNA: TGTGCCAGCAGCTCCGGGACAGGGGGCACCGGGGAGCTGTTTTTT
CDR3: CASSSGTGGTGELFF

size: .
V: TRBV7-2
D: .
J: TRBJ1-1
DNA: .
CDR3: CASSLVGQGASFF

size: few
V: TRBV7-2
D: TRBD2
J: TRBJ2-1
DNA: TGTGCCAGCAGCCTACTAGCGGGGCCATACAATGAGCAGTTCTTC
CDR3: CASSLLAGPYNEQFF

size: many
V: TRBV29-1
D: .
J: TRBJ2-5
DNA: TGCAGCGTTGATCGAGGGGGAGAGACCCAGTACTTC
CDR3: CSVDRGGETQYF

size: .
V: TRBV20-1
D: .
J: TRBJ2-7
DNA: TGCAGTGCTAGAGATCGGGGCGAGCAGTACTTC
CDR3: CSARDRGEQYF

size: .
V: TRBV14
D: .
J: TRBJ1-1
DNA: TGTGCCAGCAGCCAAGAGGTGGGTTGGGGGAACACTGAAGCTTTCTTT
CDR3: CASSQEVGWGNTEAFF

size: few
V: TRBV25-1
D: .
J: TRBJ2-2
DNA: TGTGCCAGCAGTGATCATGTTCCAGGCACCGGGGAGCTGTTTTTT
CDR3: CASSDHVPGTGELFF

size: .
V: TRBV11-2
D: .
J: TRBJ2-1
DNA: TGTGCCAGCAGCCCCATTCATATGAATGAGCAGTTCTTC
CDR3: CASSPIHMNEQFF

size: .
V: TRBV4-3
D: .
J: TRBJ1-3
DNA: TGCGCCAGCAGCCAAGATCCGCTTACGGCCTCTGGGAACACCATATATTTT
CDR3: CASSQDPLTASGNTIYF

size: few
V: TRBV9
D: TRBD1
J: TRBJ1-1
DNA: TGTGCCAGCAGCGTCACAGGGGCTACTGAAGCTTTCTTT
CDR3: CASSVTGATEAFF

size: .
V: TRBV6-1
D: TRBD1
J: TRBJ1-6
DNA: TGTGCCAGCAGTCGGACAGGGGCGCCTGGTTCACCCCTCCACTTT
CDR3: CASSRTGAPGSPLHF

size: .
V: TRBV9
D: .
J: TRBJ1-1
DNA: TGTGCCAGCAGCGTAGCTACCCCTGGGACGGGGGCGATGAACACTGAAGCTTTCTTT
CDR3: CASSVATPGTGAMNTEAFF

size: many
V: TRBV27
D: .
J: TRBJ1-6
DNA: TGTGCCAGCAGTTCCCGGGGAAGCTCCTATAATTCACCCCTCCACTTT
CDR3: CASSSRGSSYNSPLHF

size: many
V: TRBV3-1
D: .
J: TRBJ2-7
DNA: TGTGCCAGCAGCCGGGGCAGTCCTGGCTACGAGCAGTACTTC
CDR3: CASSRGSPGYEQYF

size: few
V: TRBV21-1
D: .
J: TRBJ2-1
DNA: TGTGCCAGCTACCTCCAGGGGCGGTCCTACAATGAGCAGTTCTTC
CDR3: CASYLQGRSYNEQFF

size: .
V: TRBV4-3
D: .
J: TRBJ2-7
DNA: TGCGCCAGCAGCCCTTTGGCGCACAGCTACGAGCAGTACTTC
CDR3: CASSPLAHSYEQYF

size: few
V: TRBV20-1
D: TRBD1
J: TRBJ1-4
DNA: TGCAGTGCGGAACCGGGACAGGGGCCCCAAAAACTGTTTTTT
CDR3: CSAEPGQGPQKLFF

size: .
V: TRBV20-1
D: .
J: TRBJ2-7
DNA: TGCAGTGCACCATCCCCGGCAGGACTGAGCTACGAGCAGTACTTC
CDR3: CSAPSPAGLSYEQYF

size: few
V: TRBV5-6
D: .
J: TRBJ2-7
DNA: TGTGCCAGCAGCTCAGGGCCGTCAACCTACGAGCAGTACTTC
CDR3: CASSSGPSTYEQYF

size: many
V: TRBV7-9
D: .
J: TRBJ2-5
DNA: TGTGCCAGCAGCCTAGTAGCCTCTGGAGAGACCCAGTACTTC
CDR3: CASSLVASGETQYF

size: many
V: TRBV7-4
D: .
J: TRBJ1-2
DNA: TGTGCCAGCATCTTAGGCGGCTACTCCCCCGACTACACCTTC
CDR3: CASILGGYSPDYTF

size: many
V: TRBV9
D: .
J: TRBJ2-5
DNA: TGTGCCAGCAGCGTCGGGACTGCGCAACAAGAGACCCAGTACTTC
CDR3: CASSVGTAQQETQYF

size: few
V: TRBV11-2
D: .
J: TRBJ1-1
DNA: TGTGCCAGCAGCTTAGGTGGTGGGCCTGAAGCTTTCTTT
CDR3: CASSLGGGPEAFF